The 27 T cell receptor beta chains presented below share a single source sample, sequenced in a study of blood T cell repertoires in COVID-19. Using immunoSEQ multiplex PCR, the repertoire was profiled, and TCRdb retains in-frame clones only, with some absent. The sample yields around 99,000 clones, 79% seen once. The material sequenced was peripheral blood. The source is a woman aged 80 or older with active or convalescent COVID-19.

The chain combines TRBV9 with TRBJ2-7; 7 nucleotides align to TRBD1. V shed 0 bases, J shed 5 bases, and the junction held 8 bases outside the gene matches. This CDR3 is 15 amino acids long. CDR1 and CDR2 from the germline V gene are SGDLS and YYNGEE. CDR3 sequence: CASSVGQGRAHEQYF. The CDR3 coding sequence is TGTGCCAGCAGCGTAGGACAGGGCAGGGCCCACGAGCAGTACTTC.

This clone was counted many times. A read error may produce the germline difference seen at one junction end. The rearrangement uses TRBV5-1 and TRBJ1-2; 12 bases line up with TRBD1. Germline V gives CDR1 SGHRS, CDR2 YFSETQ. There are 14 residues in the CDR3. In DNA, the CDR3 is TGTGCCAGCAGCGCTGGGACAGGGGGCCATGGCTACACCTTC. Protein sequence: CASSAGTGGHGYTF.

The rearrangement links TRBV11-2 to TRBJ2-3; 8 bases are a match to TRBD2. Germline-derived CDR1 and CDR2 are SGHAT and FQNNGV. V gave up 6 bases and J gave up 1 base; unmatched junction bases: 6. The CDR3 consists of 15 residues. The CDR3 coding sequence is TGTGCCAGCAGGCCCCCGGGACTAGGCACAGATACGCAGTATTTT. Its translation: CASRPPGLGTDTQYF.

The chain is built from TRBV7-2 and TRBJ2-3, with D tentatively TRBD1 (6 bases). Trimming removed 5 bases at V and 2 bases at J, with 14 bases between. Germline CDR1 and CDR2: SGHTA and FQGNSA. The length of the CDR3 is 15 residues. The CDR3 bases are TGTGCCAGCAGCACAGGGATCCGAGACACAGATACGCAGTATTTT. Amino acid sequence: CASSTGIRDTDTQYF.

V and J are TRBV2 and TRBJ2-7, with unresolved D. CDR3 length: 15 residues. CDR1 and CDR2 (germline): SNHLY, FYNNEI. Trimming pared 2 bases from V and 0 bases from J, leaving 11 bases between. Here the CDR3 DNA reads TGTGCCAGCAGTGAAATGGGCAGTAGCTCCTACGAGCAGTACTTC. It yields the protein CASSEMGSSSYEQYF.

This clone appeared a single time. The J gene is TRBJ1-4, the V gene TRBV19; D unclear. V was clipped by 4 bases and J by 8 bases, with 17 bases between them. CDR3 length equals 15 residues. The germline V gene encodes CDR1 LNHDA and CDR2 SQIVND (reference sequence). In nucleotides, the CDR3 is TGTGCCAGTAGTAAGTCTGGAGAAAGAGGGGAAAAACTGTTTTTT. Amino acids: CASSKSGERGEKLFF.

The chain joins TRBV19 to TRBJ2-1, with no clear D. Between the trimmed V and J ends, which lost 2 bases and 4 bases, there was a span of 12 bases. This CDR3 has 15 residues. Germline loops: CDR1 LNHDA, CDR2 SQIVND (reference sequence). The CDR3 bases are TGTGCCAGTAGTATACCTCAGGCCCTTTACAATGAGCAGTTCTTC. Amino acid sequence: CASSIPQALYNEQFF.

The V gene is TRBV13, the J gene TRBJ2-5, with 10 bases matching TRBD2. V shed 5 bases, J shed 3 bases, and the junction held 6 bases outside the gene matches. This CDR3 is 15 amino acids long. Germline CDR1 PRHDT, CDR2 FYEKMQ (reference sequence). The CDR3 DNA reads TGTGCCAGCAGCCGGGTCGGACTAGCGGAAGAGACCCAGTACTTC. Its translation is CASSRVGLAEETQYF.

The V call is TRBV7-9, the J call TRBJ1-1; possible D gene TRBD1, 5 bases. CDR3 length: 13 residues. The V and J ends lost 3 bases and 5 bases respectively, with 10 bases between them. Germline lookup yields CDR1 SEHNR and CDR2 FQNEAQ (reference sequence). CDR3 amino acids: CASSLWEGTEAFF. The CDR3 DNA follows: TGTGCCAGCAGCTTGTGGGAGGGGACTGAAGCTTTCTTT.

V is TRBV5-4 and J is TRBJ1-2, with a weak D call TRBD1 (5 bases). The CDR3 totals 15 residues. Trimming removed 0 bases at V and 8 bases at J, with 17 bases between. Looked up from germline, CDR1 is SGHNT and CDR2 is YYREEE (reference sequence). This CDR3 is CASSLGPGVLEGYTF. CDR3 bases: TGTGCCAGCAGCTTGGGACCGGGGGTCTTGGAAGGCTACACCTTC.

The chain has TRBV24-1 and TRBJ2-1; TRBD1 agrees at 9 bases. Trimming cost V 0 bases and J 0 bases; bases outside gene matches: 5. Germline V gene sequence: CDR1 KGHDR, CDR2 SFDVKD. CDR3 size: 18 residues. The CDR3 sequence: CATSDLRGTGSSYNEQFF. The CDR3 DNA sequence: TGTGCCACCAGTGATTTGAGGGGGACAGGGAGCTCCTACAATGAGCAGTTCTTC.

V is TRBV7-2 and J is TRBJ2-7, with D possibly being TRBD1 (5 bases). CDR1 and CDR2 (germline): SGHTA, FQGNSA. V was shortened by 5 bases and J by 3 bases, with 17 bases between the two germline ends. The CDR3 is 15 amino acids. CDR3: CASSQGRGTHYEQYF. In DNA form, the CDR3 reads TGTGCCAGCAGCCAAGGAAGGGGCACCCACTACGAGCAGTACTTC.

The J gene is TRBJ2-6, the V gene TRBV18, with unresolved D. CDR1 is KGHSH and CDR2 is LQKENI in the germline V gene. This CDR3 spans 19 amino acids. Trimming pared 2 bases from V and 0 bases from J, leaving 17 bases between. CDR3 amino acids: CASSPSLTLSLSGANVLTF. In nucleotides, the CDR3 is TGTGCCAGCTCACCATCTTTGACATTAAGCCTCTCTGGGGCCAACGTCCTGACTTTC.

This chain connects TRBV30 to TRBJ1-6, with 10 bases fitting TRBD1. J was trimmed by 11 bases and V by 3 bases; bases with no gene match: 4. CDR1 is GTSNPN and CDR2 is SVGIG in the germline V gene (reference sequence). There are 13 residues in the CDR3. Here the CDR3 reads CAWRRDRGTPLHF. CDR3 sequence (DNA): TGTGCCTGGAGGAGGGACAGGGGTACACCCCTCCACTTT.

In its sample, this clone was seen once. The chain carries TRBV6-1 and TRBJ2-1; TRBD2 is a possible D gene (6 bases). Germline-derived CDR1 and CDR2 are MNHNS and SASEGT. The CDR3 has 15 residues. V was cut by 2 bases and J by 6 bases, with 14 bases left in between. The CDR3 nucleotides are TGTGCCAGCAGTGAACCCTGGGGAGGAAGCAATGAGCAGTTCTTC. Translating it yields CASSEPWGGSNEQFF.

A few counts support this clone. The DNA for the CDR3 is TGTGCCAGCAGTCTCAGACGGGGCGGGGAGAGAGAGACCCAGTACTTC. Translation: CASSLRRGGERETQYF. The rearrangement joins TRBV27 to TRBJ2-5; D might be TRBD2 (6 bases). The CDR3 spans 16 residues. V lost 5 bases to trimming and J lost 4 bases, with 20 bases between them. CDR1 and CDR2 (germline): MNHEY, SMNVEV (reference sequence).

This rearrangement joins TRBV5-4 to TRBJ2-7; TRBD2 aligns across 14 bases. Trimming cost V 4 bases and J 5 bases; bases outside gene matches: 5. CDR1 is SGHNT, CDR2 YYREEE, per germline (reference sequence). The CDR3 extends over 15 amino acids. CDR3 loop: CASSSPGLAGDEQYF. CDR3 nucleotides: TGTGCCAGCAGCAGTCCGGGACTAGCGGGAGACGAGCAGTACTTC.

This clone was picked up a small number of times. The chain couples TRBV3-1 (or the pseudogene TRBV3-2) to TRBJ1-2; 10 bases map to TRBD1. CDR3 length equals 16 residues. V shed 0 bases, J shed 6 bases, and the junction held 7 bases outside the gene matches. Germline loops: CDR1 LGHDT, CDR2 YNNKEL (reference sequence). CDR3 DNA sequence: TGTGCCAGCAGCCAAGAGGGAGACAGGGGGCGAAATGGCTACACCTTC. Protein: CASSQEGDRGRNGYTF.

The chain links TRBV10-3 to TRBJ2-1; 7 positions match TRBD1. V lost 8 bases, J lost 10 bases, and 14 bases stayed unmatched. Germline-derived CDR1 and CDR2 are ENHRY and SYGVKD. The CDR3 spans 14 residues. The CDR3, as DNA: TGTGCCATCGGACTTCAAGAGGGGGCTGCGGAGCAGTTCTTC. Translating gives CAIGLQEGAAEQFF.

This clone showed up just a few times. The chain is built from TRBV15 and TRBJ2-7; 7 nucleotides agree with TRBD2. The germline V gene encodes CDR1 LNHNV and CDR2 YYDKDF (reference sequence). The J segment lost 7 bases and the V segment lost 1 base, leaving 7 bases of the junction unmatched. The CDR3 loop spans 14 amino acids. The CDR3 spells CATSRALAEREQYF. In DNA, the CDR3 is TGTGCCACCAGCAGAGCTCTAGCGGAGAGGGAGCAGTACTTC.

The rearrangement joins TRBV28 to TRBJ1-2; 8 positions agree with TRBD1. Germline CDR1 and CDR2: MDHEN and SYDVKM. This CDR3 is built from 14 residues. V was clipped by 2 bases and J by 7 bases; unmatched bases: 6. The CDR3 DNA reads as TGTGCCAGCAGTTTAAGGCAGGGGGCGGGTGGCTACACCTTC. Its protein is CASSLRQGAGGYTF.

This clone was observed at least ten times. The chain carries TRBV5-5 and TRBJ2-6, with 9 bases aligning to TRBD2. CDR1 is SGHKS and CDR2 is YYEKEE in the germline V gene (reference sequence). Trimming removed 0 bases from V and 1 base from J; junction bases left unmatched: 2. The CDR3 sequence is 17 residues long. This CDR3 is CASSLVAGVSGANVLTF. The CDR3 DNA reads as TGTGCCAGCAGCTTGGTAGCGGGAGTTTCTGGGGCCAACGTCCTGACTTTC.

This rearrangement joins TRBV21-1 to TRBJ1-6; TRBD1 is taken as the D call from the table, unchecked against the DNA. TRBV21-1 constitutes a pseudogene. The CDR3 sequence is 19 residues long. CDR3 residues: CASSKVGTGGFIVVSPLHF. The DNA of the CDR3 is TGTGCCAGCAGCAAAGTGGGGACAGGGGGCTTTATAGTTGTTTCACCCCTCCACTTT.

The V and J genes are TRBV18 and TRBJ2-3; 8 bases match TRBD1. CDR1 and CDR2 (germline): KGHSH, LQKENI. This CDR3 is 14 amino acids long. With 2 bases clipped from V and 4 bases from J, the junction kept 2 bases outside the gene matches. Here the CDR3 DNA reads TGTGCCAGCTCACCAGACAGGGGAGCAGATACGCAGTATTTT. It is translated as CASSPDRGADTQYF.

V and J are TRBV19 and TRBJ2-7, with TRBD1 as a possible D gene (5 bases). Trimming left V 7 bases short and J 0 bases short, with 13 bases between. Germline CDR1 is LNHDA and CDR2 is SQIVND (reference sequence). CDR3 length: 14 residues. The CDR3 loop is CASKEQASSYEQYF. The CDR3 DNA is TGTGCCAGTAAGGAACAGGCGAGCTCCTACGAGCAGTACTTC.

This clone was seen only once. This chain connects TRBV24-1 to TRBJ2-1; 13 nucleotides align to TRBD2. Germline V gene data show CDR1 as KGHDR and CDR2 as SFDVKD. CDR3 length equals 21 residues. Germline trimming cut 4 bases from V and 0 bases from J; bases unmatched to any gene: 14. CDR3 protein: CATSDRRSGGTSGTSYNEQFF. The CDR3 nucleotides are TGTGCCACCAGTGACCGAAGGTCAGGGGGGACTAGCGGGACCTCCTACAATGAGCAGTTCTTC.

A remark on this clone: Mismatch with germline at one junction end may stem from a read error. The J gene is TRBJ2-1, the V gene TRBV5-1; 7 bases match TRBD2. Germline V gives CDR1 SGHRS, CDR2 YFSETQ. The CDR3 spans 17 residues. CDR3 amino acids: CASSLDLAASSYNEQFF. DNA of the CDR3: TGTGCCAGCAGCTTGGATCTAGCGGCGAGCTCCTACAATGAGCAGTTCTTC.